The 2 T cell receptor beta chains presented below share a single source sample, sequenced in a study of OX40 agonist ivuxolimab in advanced cancers. Library prep was done by the immunoSEQ multiplex PCR assay. TCRdb mirrors the immuneACCESS table, restricted to in-frame sequences. Some clones are absent from its copies; in checked studies, under half trace to an unresolved V gene, and the reason for the others is unknown. In all, the sample holds about 73,000 clones, and roughly 86% of those were seen once. Of the sample, roughly 0.64% is held by the ten largest clones. Sequencing was performed on CD4+ or CD8+ T cells sorted from blood, taken in a trial of the OX40 agonist ivuxolimab. Receptor source: an adult with an advanced solid tumor such as melanoma, head and neck, liver or kidney cancer.

The CDR3 sequence is CASTTSGQSTDTQYF. As DNA, the CDR3 is TGTGCCAGCACCACTAGCGGCCAGAGCACAGATACGCAGTATTTT. The rearrangement joins TRBV28 to TRBJ2-3, with 8 nucleotides matching TRBD2. CDR1 and CDR2 (germline): MDHEN, SYDVKM. The CDR3 contains 15 residues. Trimming at V came to 7 bases and at J to 0 bases, leaving 6 bases not matched to a gene.

A word on this clone: Other nucleotide sequences in the sample specify the same CDR3. V and J are TRBV5-8 and TRBJ1-5, with D possibly TRBD1 on 6 matching bases. Trimming pared 0 bases from V and 2 bases from J, leaving 6 bases between. The CDR3 contains 14 residues. Germline V gene lookup returns CDR1 SGHTS and CDR2 YDEGEE. CDR3 amino acids: CASSLEGGNQPQHF. In DNA, the CDR3 is TGTGCCAGCAGCTTGGAGGGGGGCAATCAGCCCCAGCATTTT.